This TCR beta chain was recovered during a study of CD8+ T cells in alopecia areata. Study-level findings and limits: TCRs were shared less clearly across patients than in mice, possibly for HLA-related reasons. Scalp sample sequencing also detects resident alphabeta T cells of normal skin. It was lesional scalp, especially alopecia totalis/universalis, that showed higher clonality than normal scalp.

This CDR3 spans 16 amino acids. CDR1 is SQVTM, CDR2 ANQGSEA, per germline. V was shortened by 4 bases and J by 4 bases, with 22 bases between the two germline ends. This clone was seen more than once but under ten times. Its antigen is currently unknown. As the sequencing template, cDNA was produced by extracting RNA and reverse transcribing it. The protocol was immunoSEQ multiplex PCR, while the TCRdb copy is restricted to in-frame clones and leaves out a portion. The sample records roughly 100,000 clones, approximately 52% being singletons. Input material: CD4+ T cells sorted from blood. The TCR originated in a human donor in good health. V is TRBV29-1 and J is TRBJ1-2; D is perhaps TRBD1 (5 bases). In nucleotides, the CDR3 is TGCAGCGTTGTAGCATCAGATTCGGGGGATGGCTATGGCTACACCTTC. It yields the protein CSVVASDSGDGYGYTF.